Each of the 22 T cell receptor beta chains below was sequenced from the same sample in a study of identical twins. TCRdb passed the 5' RACE reads through MiXCR, listing each CDR3 protein once. The table has around 690,000 distinct CDR3 sequences, approximately 21% seen once; the top ten hold 4% to 5.5%. The sample was also linked to a second study, of T cells expressing NK-cell markers.

Sequenced material: PBMCs. All receptors come from a woman aged 18-35 years in good health.

The rearrangement uses TRBV10-3 and TRBJ2-7; maybe TRBD2 (6 bases). V was pared by 4 bases and J by 7 bases, with 14 bases between. The CDR3 runs 13 residues. Germline-derived CDR1 and CDR2 are ENHRY and SYGVKD. In DNA form, the CDR3 reads TGTGCCATCAGTGGTTTAGCGGACCTAGAGCAGTACTTC. This gives the protein CAISGLADLEQYF.

V gene TRBV12-3 or TRBV12-4 combines with J gene TRBJ2-4; D unresolved. V was cut by 6 bases and J by 6 bases, with 3 bases left in between. The CDR3 runs 10 residues. The CDR3 loop reads CASSINIQYF. DNA of the CDR3: TGTGCCAGCAGCATAAACATTCAGTACTTC.

The chain recombines TRBV7-9 with TRBJ2-5; no clear D. The V end lost 5 bases, the J end lost 3 bases, and 13 bases lay between the germline ends. The CDR3 sequence is 14 residues long. The germline V gene encodes CDR1 SEHNR and CDR2 FQNEAQ (reference sequence). CDR3 DNA: TGTGCCAGCAGCCCGACCCCGACCAAAGAGACCCAGTACTTC. Protein product: CASSPTPTKETQYF.

At least ten counts were recorded for this clonotype. The rearrangement links TRBV11-2 to TRBJ2-1; D is perhaps TRBD2 (6 bases). This CDR3 region has 15 residues. Trimming removed 1 base from V and 2 bases from J, with 9 bases in between. The germline gives CDR1 SGHAT, CDR2 FQNNGV. The CDR3 reads CASSLAGSTYNEQFF. The CDR3, as DNA: TGTGCCAGCAGCTTAGCCGGGAGTACCTACAATGAGCAGTTCTTC.

This clonotype was counted a few times. The chain links TRBV4-3 to TRBJ2-7, with unresolved D. This CDR3 spans 15 amino acids. Between the trimmed V and J ends, which lost 1 base and 0 bases, there was a span of 10 bases. In germline, CDR1 is LGHNA, CDR2 YSLEER. CDR3 amino acids: CASSQAYGNSYEQYF. The CDR3, as DNA: TGCGCCAGCAGCCAAGCGTACGGTAACTCCTACGAGCAGTACTTC.

V usage is TRBV9 and J usage is TRBJ2-6; the D call may be TRBD1 or TRBD2 (5 bases each). V gave up 3 bases and J gave up 2 bases, with 9 bases separating them. Germline CDR1 and CDR2: SGDLS and YYNGEE. This CDR3 has 15 amino acids. The CDR3 region is CASSAMGAGANVLTF. The CDR3, as DNA: TGTGCCAGCAGCGCAATGGGGGCTGGGGCCAACGTCCTGACTTTC.

The rearrangement uses TRBV29-1 and TRBJ2-5; 13 positions match TRBD2. CDR1 is SQVTM, CDR2 ANQGSEA, per germline. The CDR3 length is 18 residues. V shed 3 bases, J shed 3 bases, and the junction held 13 bases outside the gene matches. For the CDR3, the DNA is TGCAGCGTTGATTCCTGGACTAGCGGGAGTGGCGGAGAAGAGACCCAGTACTTC. Protein sequence: CSVDSWTSGSGGEETQYF.

The chain employs TRBV5-1 and TRBJ2-3; 11 nucleotides agree with TRBD2. Per the germline V gene, CDR1 is SGHRS and CDR2 is YFSETQ. After removal of 7 bases from V and 4 bases from J, the junction contained 8 bases not matched to a gene. This CDR3 has 15 residues. Here the CDR3 reads CASANPSGRSDTQYF. The CDR3 bases are TGCGCCAGCGCCAATCCTAGCGGGAGGTCAGATACGCAGTATTTT.

This clonotype turned up a few times. The rearrangement uses TRBV28 and TRBJ2-1; D possibly corresponds to TRBD2 (5 bases). Germline CDR1 MDHEN, CDR2 SYDVKM. The CDR3 loop spans 15 amino acids. Trimming removed 6 bases at V and 9 bases at J, with 21 bases between. CDR3 protein: CASRYQPMGVAEQFF. As DNA, the CDR3 is TGTGCCAGCAGGTATCAACCGATGGGAGTCGCTGAGCAGTTCTTC.

The sample holds a few counts of this clonotype. The chain uses TRBV20-1 and TRBJ2-3; a possible D gene is TRBD2 (6 bases). The V gene's germline CDR1 is DFQATT and CDR2 SNEGSKA (reference sequence). Between the trimmed V and J ends, which lost 3 bases and 4 bases, there was a span of 14 bases. There are 14 residues in the CDR3. The DNA for the CDR3 is TGCAGTGCTAGCACGGGAGTGAGGGCAGATACGCAGTATTTT. Translation: CSASTGVRADTQYF.

There are a few counts of this clonotype. The V gene is TRBV7-2, the J gene TRBJ2-7; D is ambiguous. CDR3 size: 14 residues. V gave up 1 base and J gave up 4 bases, with 11 bases separating them. Germline V CDR1 and CDR2: SGHTA, FQGNSA. CDR3 residues: CASSLVRFNYEQYF. CDR3 DNA: TGTGCCAGCAGCTTAGTCCGGTTTAATTACGAGCAGTACTTC.

The chain employs TRBV12-3 or TRBV12-4 and TRBJ2-7; TRBD1 matches 9 bases. The CDR3 has 14 residues. After removal of 5 bases from V and 4 bases from J, the junction contained 6 bases not matched to a gene. CDR3: CASSRTGARYEQYF. CDR3 DNA sequence: TGTGCCAGCAGTCGGACAGGGGCGCGTTACGAGCAGTACTTC.

This clonotype was detected many times. The rearrangement joins TRBV20-1 to TRBJ1-5; possible D gene TRBD1, 5 bases. Trimming took off 3 bases at V and 5 bases at J, with 14 bases between the two ends. Germline-derived CDR1 and CDR2 are DFQATT and SNEGSKA (reference sequence). CDR3 size: 14 residues. As DNA, the CDR3 is TGCAGTGCTAGGAGAAGGGACGGCGATCAGCCCCAGCATTTT. This sequence encodes CSARRRDGDQPQHF.

This clonotype occurred a few times. The rearrangement uses TRBV29-1 and TRBJ1-1; tentative D call: TRBD1 (5 bases). With 5 bases removed from V and 2 bases from J, the gap between germline ends came to 12 bases. Germline V lookup: CDR1 SQVTM, CDR2 ANQGSEA. The CDR3 runs to 13 residues. The CDR3 sequence: CSVYTDRNTEAFF. In DNA, the CDR3 is TGCAGCGTTTATACCGACAGAAACACTGAAGCTTTCTTT. Full variable domain (outside the CDR3, taken from reference TRBV29-1 and TRBJ1-1): SAVISQKPSRDICQRGTSLTIQCQVDSQVTMMFWYRQQPGQSLTLIATANQGSEATYESGFVIDKFPISRPNLTFSTLTVSNMSPEDSSIYLCSVYTDRNTEAFFGQGTRLTVV.

This clonotype was found a few times. The chain combines TRBV29-1 with TRBJ2-2; no firm D call. There are 15 residues in the CDR3. Germline V CDR1 and CDR2: SQVTM, ANQGSEA. Deletions cut 5 bases from V and 0 bases from J, with 13 bases between. CDR3 residues: CSVYIAFANTGELFF. The DNA of the CDR3 is TGCAGCGTTTATATTGCGTTCGCGAACACCGGGGAGCTGTTTTTT.

This clonotype came up a few times. The rearrangement joins TRBV5-4 to TRBJ2-5, with D possibly TRBD1 on 6 matching bases. Germline V gene lookup returns CDR1 SGHNT and CDR2 YYREEE (reference sequence). Trimming left V 4 bases short and J 7 bases short, with 11 bases between. This CDR3 is built from 12 residues. The CDR3 loop reads CASSPGGRTQYF. The CDR3, as DNA: TGTGCCAGCAGCCCTGGGGGCCGGACCCAGTACTTC.

The rearrangement joins TRBV24-1 to TRBJ2-7; perhaps TRBD2 as D (6 bases). Germline V gene data show CDR1 as KGHDR and CDR2 as SFDVKD. The V end was cut by 3 bases, the J end by 0 bases, with 20 bases between. This CDR3 has 18 residues. The CDR3 coding sequence is TGTGCCACCAGTGATACCCCCGATGGGGAGGCCAGCTCCTACGAGCAGTACTTC. It yields the protein CATSDTPDGEASSYEQYF.

Many counts were recorded for this clonotype. The CDR3 region has the DNA TGTGCCAGCAGTCCGCGGGGGGCGGGGACCCTCACAGATACGCAGTATTTT. Amino acid sequence: CASSPRGAGTLTDTQYF. The chain recombines TRBV12-3 or TRBV12-4 with TRBJ2-3, with 8 bases matching TRBD2. The V and J ends lost 5 bases and 2 bases, in that order; junction bases with no gene match: 12. The CDR3 consists of 17 residues.

V gene TRBV12-3 or TRBV12-4 combines with J gene TRBJ2-6; D is perhaps TRBD1 (6 bases). CDR3 size: 17 residues. Trimming pared 6 bases from V and 4 bases from J, leaving 19 bases between. The CDR3 DNA follows: TGTGCCAGCAGCCCTCAGGGGTCAGCGAGGGGGGCCAACGTCCTGACTTTC. It codes for CASSPQGSARGANVLTF.

The gene calls are TRBV28 and TRBJ2-7; D tentatively fits TRBD1 or TRBD2 (5 bases each). With 4 bases removed from V and 1 base from J, the gap between germline ends came to 14 bases. Looked up from germline, CDR1 is MDHEN and CDR2 is SYDVKM. The CDR3 consists of 15 residues. The CDR3: CASSSGDARSYEQYF. The CDR3 nucleotides are TGTGCCAGCAGTTCCGGGGACGCGCGATCCTACGAGCAGTACTTC.

As DNA, the CDR3 is TGTGCCGCATCCGTACGGGGAGTATACGAGCAGTACTTC. The encoded protein is CAASVRGVYEQYF. The gene calls are TRBV10-3 and TRBJ2-7, with D possibly matching TRBD2 (5 bases). Germline CDR1 and CDR2: ENHRY and SYGVKD. The CDR3 contains 13 residues. The germline V and J ends were trimmed by 11 bases and 4 bases, with 18 bases remaining between them.

This clonotype was seen only a few times. The chain carries TRBV11-2 and TRBJ2-1, with 11 bases fitting TRBD2. Germline lookup yields CDR1 SGHAT and CDR2 FQNNGV. The ends lost 2 bases at V and 5 bases at J; junction bases unmatched: 11. This CDR3 is 18 amino acids long. The CDR3 sequence is CASSLMGMGLAVHNEQFF. The CDR3, as DNA: TGTGCCAGCAGCTTAATGGGTATGGGACTAGCGGTCCACAATGAGCAGTTCTTC. Full variable domain (rest looked up from reference TRBV11-2 and TRBJ2-1): EAGVAQSPRYKIIEKRQSVAFWCNPISGHATLYWYQQILGQGPKLLIQFQNNGVVDDSQLPKDRFSAERLKGVDSTLKIQPAKLEDSAVYLCASSLMGMGLAVHNEQFFGPGTRLTVL.